One sample yielded the 32 T cell receptor beta chains listed below, sequenced in a study of blood T cell repertoires in COVID-19. Repertoires were generated with immunoSEQ multiplex PCR, while TCRdb's copy carries only in-frame clones and drops some. Of hundreds of thousands of clones listed, more than 75% were seen once; the top ten hold about 2.1%. The sample taken for sequencing was PBMCs or T cells enriched from blood (not recorded which). The origin of the receptors is a middle-aged man in a cohort exposed to, infected with or recovered from COVID-19 (not recorded which).

CDR3 loop: CAWSVSRGGYTF. The CDR3 coding sequence is TGTGCCTGGAGTGTGTCCCGGGGAGGCTACACCTTC. The genes are TRBV30 and TRBJ1-2; D call uncertain. V was trimmed by 0 bases and J by 8 bases, leaving 10 bases between them. The CDR3 runs 12 residues. From germline, CDR1 is GTSNPN and CDR2 SVGIG (reference sequence).

The chain employs TRBV6-5 and TRBJ1-4; 8 bases are a match to TRBD1. Germline V gene data show CDR1 as MNHEY and CDR2 as SVGAGI. V dropped 5 bases and J dropped 3; count of bases not matched to a gene: 2. The CDR3 runs 14 residues. The chain's CDR3 is CASSQGAANEKLFF. The CDR3 coding sequence is TGTGCCAGCAGTCAGGGGGCCGCTAATGAAAAACTGTTTTTT.

This sequence joins TRBV27 and TRBJ2-7; D is uncertain. Trimming shortened V by 1 base and J by 6 bases, and 4 bases separated the two germline ends. The CDR3 covers 11 residues. Germline V CDR1 and CDR2: MNHEY, SMNVEV (reference sequence). Here the CDR3 reads CASSLYGEQYF. As DNA, the CDR3 is TGTGCCAGCAGTTTATACGGCGAGCAGTACTTC.

V usage is TRBV21-1 and J usage is TRBJ2-1; TRBD2 is the table's D call and was not checked against the DNA. TRBV21-1 corresponds to a pseudogene. This CDR3 region has 15 residues. The DNA for the CDR3 is TGTGCCAGCAGCGAACTAGCGGGAGGGTTGGATGAGCAGTTCTTC. The encoded protein is CASSELAGGLDEQFF.

The chain joins TRBV3-1 (or the pseudogene TRBV3-2) to TRBJ2-3, with 16 nucleotides matching TRBD2. V shed 1 base, J shed 3 bases, and the junction held 7 bases outside the gene matches. Germline lookup yields CDR1 LGHDT and CDR2 YNNKEL (reference sequence). CDR3 length equals 19 residues. In DNA form, the CDR3 reads TGTGCCAGCAGCCAAGTACCGGGACTAGCGGGAGGGCGGACAGATACGCAGTATTTT. Protein product: CASSQVPGLAGGRTDTQYF.

For the CDR3, the DNA is TGTGCCAGTAGTCTGACGAGGTTTCGCGGTGAGCAGTTCTTC. This sequence encodes CASSLTRFRGEQFF. This chain links TRBV19 with TRBJ2-1; D is unresolved. CDR1 LNHDA and CDR2 SQIVND come from the germline V gene (reference sequence). Trimming removed 5 bases from V and 9 bases from J, with 17 bases in between. The CDR3 length is 14 residues.

V gene TRBV7-6 combines with J gene TRBJ2-1, with D maybe TRBD2 (5 bases). The CDR3 is 17 residues long. Deletions cut 0 bases from V and 2 bases from J, with 14 bases between. Germline V lookup: CDR1 SGHVS, CDR2 FNYEAQ. CDR3 nucleotide sequence: TGTGCCAGCAGCTTAGCTGAGGGCAACCCTCCCTACAATGAGCAGTTCTTC. Translated, it gives CASSLAEGNPPYNEQFF.

This clone was found once. The chain uses TRBV28 and TRBJ2-1, with 13 bases aligning to TRBD2. There are 16 residues in the CDR3. With V trimmed by 6 bases and J by 2 bases, 4 bases remained unmatched. The germline V gene encodes CDR1 MDHEN and CDR2 SYDVKM. The CDR3 loop reads CASRRLAGGTYNEQFF. The CDR3 DNA reads TGTGCCAGCAGAAGACTAGCGGGAGGCACCTACAATGAGCAGTTCTTC. Looking up the rest from reference TRBV28 and TRBJ2-1 gives the full variable domain: DVKVTQSSRYLVKRTGEKVFLECVQDMDHENMFWYRQDPGLGLRLIYFSYDVKMKEKGDIPEGYSVSREKKERFSLILESASTNQTSMYLCASRRLAGGTYNEQFFGPGTRLTVL.

The chain employs TRBV5-6 and TRBJ1-6, with no clear D. V dropped 4 bases and J dropped 10 bases, with 15 bases sitting between them. This CDR3 spans 14 amino acids. CDR1 is SGHDT, CDR2 YYEEEE, per germline. The CDR3 sequence is CASSPVASNSPLHF. In nucleotides, the CDR3 is TGTGCCAGCAGCCCAGTCGCTAGTAACTCACCCCTCCACTTT.

The gene calls are TRBV4-1 and TRBJ2-1; D call uncertain. The CDR3 is 16 residues long. V shed 0 bases and J shed 7 bases, with 16 bases lying between them. CDR1 is MGHRA and CDR2 is YSYEKL in the germline V gene. CDR3 region: CASSQDPYPERNEQFF. The CDR3 nucleotides are TGCGCCAGCAGCCAAGATCCATACCCCGAGAGGAATGAGCAGTTCTTC.

Turning to this clone: A read error may produce the germline difference seen at one junction end. The rearrangement uses TRBV6-4 and TRBJ1-3, with TRBD1 as a possible D gene (5 bases). The CDR3 is 15 residues long. Germline lookup yields CDR1 MRHNA and CDR2 SNTAGT. The CDR3 DNA is TGTGCCAGCAGTAACTCCGGGACTCCCGGAAACACCATATATTTT. Its protein is CASSNSGTPGNTIYF.

This clone appeared a few times. The gene calls are TRBV5-6 and TRBJ1-1; 7 bases match TRBD1. The V segment lost 4 bases and the J segment 2 bases; nucleotides outside the gene matches: 5. Germline assignment: CDR1 SGHDT and CDR2 YYEEEE. The CDR3 spans 14 residues. The CDR3 DNA sequence: TGTGCCAGCAGCATAGGGACAGTTAACACTGAAGCTTTCTTT. Amino acids: CASSIGTVNTEAFF.

The genes are TRBV5-1 and TRBJ2-2, with 9 positions matching TRBD1. After removal of 4 bases from V and 6 bases from J, the junction contained 16 bases not matched to a gene. The germline V gene encodes CDR1 SGHRS and CDR2 YFSETQ. The CDR3 spans 18 residues. The CDR3: CASSPRVSGQGRAGELFF. The CDR3, as DNA: TGCGCCAGCAGCCCCCGCGTGTCGGGACAGGGAAGGGCCGGGGAGCTGTTTTTT.

V and J are TRBV5-4 and TRBJ2-7; 8 nucleotides agree with TRBD1. The CDR3 consists of 13 residues. Germline V gene sequence: CDR1 SGHNT, CDR2 YYREEE (reference sequence). V was pared by 4 bases and J by 5 bases, with 5 bases of the junction left unmatched. CDR3 in amino acids: CASSTGQADEQYF. CDR3 DNA sequence: TGTGCCAGCAGCACGGGACAGGCCGACGAGCAGTACTTC.

This chain uses TRBV30 with TRBJ2-7; TRBD1 matches 8 bases. This CDR3 has 16 amino acids. The V gene's germline CDR1 is GTSNPN and CDR2 SVGIG (reference sequence). V dropped 2 bases and J dropped 5; count of bases not matched to a gene: 14. The CDR3, as DNA: TGTGCCTGGAGTTCAAAGGGGACAGGCCTTTTGGACGAGCAGTACTTC. Residues: CAWSSKGTGLLDEQYF. The variable domain in full, with the rest retrieved from reference TRBV30 and TRBJ2-7, is SQTIHQWPATLVQPVGSPLSLECTVEGTSNPNLYWYRQAAGRGLQLLFYSVGIGQISSEVPQNLSASRPQDRQFILSSKKLLLSDSGFYLCAWSSKGTGLLDEQYFGPGTRLTVT.

V gene TRBV6-5 combines with J gene TRBJ2-5; 13 bases align to TRBD2. The CDR3 covers 15 residues. The germline CDR1 and CDR2 sequences are MNHEY and SVGAGI. Germline trimming cut 6 bases from V and 4 bases from J; bases unmatched to any gene: 5. DNA for the CDR3: TGTGCCAGCAGGGGATGGACTAGCGGGAGAGAGACCCAGTACTTC. The encoded protein is CASRGWTSGRETQYF.

The V gene is TRBV7-9, the J gene TRBJ2-3; perhaps TRBD2 as D (6 bases). The CDR3 sequence is 16 residues long. V lost 1 base to trimming and J lost 0 bases, with 11 bases between them. CDR1 is SEHNR and CDR2 is FQNEAQ in the germline V gene (reference sequence). The CDR3 nucleotides read TGTGCCAGCAGCTTAGGTACCCGGGAGAGCACAGATACGCAGTATTTT. Its protein product is CASSLGTRESTDTQYF.

With regard to this clone: Different DNA sequences within this sample yield the same CDR3. This chain links TRBV5-4 with TRBJ1-2; D is possibly TRBD1 (6 bases). This CDR3 contains 13 residues. CDR1 SGHNT and CDR2 YYREEE come from the germline V gene (reference sequence). The V end lost 2 bases, the J end lost 2 bases, and 7 bases lay between the germline ends. Written as DNA, the CDR3 is TGTGCCAGCAGCTTAGACAGGAACTATGGCTACACCTTC. It encodes CASSLDRNYGYTF.

There are a few counts of this clone. The CDR3 nucleotides read TGTGCCAGCAGACCGGGGACTAGCGGGAGTAGCCATGAGCAGTTCTTC. Translated: CASRPGTSGSSHEQFF. This chain links TRBV5-4 with TRBJ2-1; TRBD2 matches 14 bases. Germline values: CDR1 SGHNT, CDR2 YYREEE (reference sequence). V dropped 5 bases and J dropped 8; count of bases not matched to a gene: 9. This CDR3 is 16 amino acids long.

The rearrangement joins TRBV27 to TRBJ2-1; 9 bases are a match to TRBD2. This CDR3 is built from 16 residues. Looked up from germline, CDR1 is MNHEY and CDR2 is SMNVEV (reference sequence). The V gene end was trimmed by 5 bases and the J gene end by 9 bases; junction bases not matched to a gene: 14. The CDR3 sequence: CASSIDLGGRASEQFF. CDR3 DNA: TGTGCCAGCAGTATCGACCTTGGCGGGAGGGCGTCTGAGCAGTTCTTC.

V and J are TRBV3-1 (or the pseudogene TRBV3-2) and TRBJ1-1; D unclear. Trimming left V 0 bases short and J 1 base short, with 6 bases between. The CDR3 length is 14 residues. Germline V lookup: CDR1 LGHDT, CDR2 YNNKEL (reference sequence). This chain's CDR3 is CASSQDTANTEAFF. The DNA of the CDR3 is TGTGCCAGCAGCCAAGATACAGCGAACACTGAAGCTTTCTTT.

This chain uses TRBV19 with TRBJ1-5; the match to TRBD1 covers 9 bases. V lost 9 bases, J lost 0 bases, and 12 bases stayed unmatched. This CDR3 has 17 residues. In germline, CDR1 is LNHDA, CDR2 SQIVND (reference sequence). CDR3 bases: TGTGCCAGCAGACAGGGGGGAAACTTGTATAGCAATCAGCCCCAGCATTTT. It encodes CASRQGGNLYSNQPQHF.

The chain employs TRBV5-1 and TRBJ2-1; 7 nucleotides match TRBD2. There are 16 residues in the CDR3. In germline, CDR1 is SGHRS, CDR2 YFSETQ. The V and J ends lost 0 bases and 7 bases, in that order; junction bases with no gene match: 10. Here the CDR3 DNA reads TGCGCCAGCAGCTTGGCCCCGACGGGAGGTGAGAATGAGCAGTTCTTC. Its protein product is CASSLAPTGGENEQFF.

This clone was counted once. V and J are TRBV29-1 and TRBJ1-1, with TRBD1 matching over 8 bases. The V gene end was trimmed by 7 bases and the J gene end by 3 bases; junction bases not matched to a gene: 7. The germline CDR1 and CDR2 sequences are SQVTM and ANQGSEA. This CDR3 is 13 amino acids long. The CDR3 coding sequence is TGCAGCGGATCACAGGGGGGGGACACTGAAGCTTTCTTT. Translated, it gives CSGSQGGDTEAFF.

In DNA form, the CDR3 reads TGCGCCAGCAGCCAAGGGCAGGCCCATCAGGAAAAACTGTTTTTT. It translates to CASSQGQAHQEKLFF. The chain employs TRBV4-1 and TRBJ1-4; D gene unclear. Deletions cut 1 base from V and 8 bases from J, with 14 bases between. CDR1 MGHRA and CDR2 YSYEKL come from the germline V gene. The CDR3 covers 15 residues.

This sequence joins TRBV6-4 and TRBJ2-1; possibly TRBD1 for D (6 bases). Germline lookup yields CDR1 MRHNA and CDR2 SNTAGT. V was clipped by 1 base and J by 5 bases, with 12 bases between them. This CDR3 has 15 residues. The CDR3, as DNA: TGTGCCAGCAGTGACTATGCTGGACAGAACAATGAGCAGTTCTTC. Its protein product is CASSDYAGQNNEQFF.

The chain links TRBV29-1 to TRBJ1-1; D gene ambiguous. CDR1 is SQVTM, CDR2 ANQGSEA, per germline. There are 11 residues in the CDR3. Trimming took 6 bases from V and 2 from J, leaving 7 bases between them. Written as DNA, the CDR3 is TGCAGCGTGACACTCAACACTGAAGCTTTCTTT. It yields the protein CSVTLNTEAFF.

The chain is built from TRBV28 and TRBJ2-3; 9 positions agree with TRBD2. Germline V gene lookup returns CDR1 MDHEN and CDR2 SYDVKM. The CDR3 contains 16 residues. V was clipped by 2 bases and J by 6 bases; unmatched bases: 9. The CDR3 bases are TGTGCCAGCAGTTTACTAGCGGGATATTTAGGCGATACGCAGTATTTT. Translation: CASSLLAGYLGDTQYF.

The chain links TRBV7-9 to TRBJ2-2; D gene unclear. The CDR3 covers 17 residues. Germline V gives CDR1 SEHNR, CDR2 FQNEAQ (reference sequence). Trimming shortened V by 1 base and J by 1 base, and 13 bases separated the two germline ends. CDR3 nucleotide sequence: TGTGCCAGCAGCTTAGGGCGGTCCCGACTGAACACCGGGGAGCTGTTTTTT. Residues: CASSLGRSRLNTGELFF.

V and J are TRBV11-2 and TRBJ1-1, with a possible D match to TRBD1 (6 bases). V was pared by 8 bases and J by 3 bases, with 13 bases between. The CDR3 is 13 amino acids. From germline, CDR1 is SGHAT and CDR2 FQNNGV. The CDR3 region is CASANQGYTEAFF. The CDR3 DNA sequence: TGTGCCAGCGCTAACCAGGGGTACACTGAAGCTTTCTTT.

The chain recombines TRBV5-1 with TRBJ2-3, with 9 bases fitting TRBD2. Per germline, CDR1 SGHRS and CDR2 YFSETQ. This CDR3 contains 16 residues. The trim removed 6 bases at V and 0 bases at J, leaving 8 bases unmatched. Here the CDR3 reads CASTLTSGFSTDTQYF. For the CDR3, the DNA is TGCGCCAGCACCCTGACTAGCGGATTTAGCACAGATACGCAGTATTTT.

V usage is TRBV24-1 and J usage is TRBJ2-3, with TRBD2 identical over 11 bases. The CDR3 sequence is 18 residues long. V lost 4 bases, J lost 6 bases, and 14 bases stayed unmatched. The germline V gene encodes CDR1 KGHDR and CDR2 SFDVKD. CDR3 residues: CATSDPTPLAGGRDTQYF. CDR3 sequence (DNA): TGTGCCACCAGTGACCCTACCCCCTTAGCGGGAGGGCGGGATACGCAGTATTTT.